These 24 T cell receptor beta chains came from one sample sequenced in a study of blood T cell repertoires in COVID-19. Clones were read by immunoSEQ multiplex PCR, and TCRdb kept only the in-frame ones, dropping some. The table lists roughly 230,000 clones, nearly 90% of them singletons, with 2.1% in the top ten. Sequencing used peripheral blood. The receptors shown here come from a woman aged 55-69 years with COVID-19, enrolled during active disease.

This sequence joins TRBV19 and TRBJ1-5, with 8 bases identical to TRBD1. Per germline, CDR1 LNHDA and CDR2 SQIVND (reference sequence). This CDR3 has 14 residues. Germline trimming cut 7 bases from V and 11 bases from J; bases unmatched to any gene: 13. In nucleotides, the CDR3 is TGTGCCAGTACCCCGACAGGGGATGTCACAGCCCAGCATTTT. Translation: CASTPTGDVTAQHF.

This clone has more than one count but fewer than ten. The genes are TRBV19 and TRBJ2-7; D is perhaps TRBD1 (7 bases). The CDR3 has 14 residues. V shed 5 bases and J shed 4 bases, with 15 bases lying between them. Per the germline V gene, CDR1 is LNHDA and CDR2 is SQIVND (reference sequence). The CDR3: CASSWGGQEYEQYF. The CDR3 bases are TGTGCCAGTAGTTGGGGAGGACAGGAGTACGAGCAGTACTTC.

The chain uses TRBV7-9 and TRBJ1-1; the match to TRBD1 covers 7 bases. V trimming: 4 bases; J trimming: 3 bases; junction bases outside the gene matches: 5. Looked up from germline, CDR1 is SEHNR and CDR2 is FQNEAQ (reference sequence). This CDR3 contains 14 residues. The CDR3 DNA sequence: TGTGCCAGCAGCTCACACACAGGGGACACTGAAGCTTTCTTT. Translating it yields CASSSHTGDTEAFF.

This clone showed up just once. V gene TRBV2 combines with J gene TRBJ1-2; 7 bases are shared with TRBD1. The germline CDR1 and CDR2 sequences are SNHLY and FYNNEI. With V trimmed by 3 bases and J by 1 base, 5 bases remained unmatched. The CDR3 consists of 15 residues. CDR3 in DNA: TGTGCCAGCAGTGATGGGGACAGTATTAACTATGGCTACACCTTC. This gives the protein CASSDGDSINYGYTF. Variable domain in full (rest from reference TRBV2 and TRBJ1-2): EPEVTQTPSHQVTQMGQEVILRCVPISNHLYFYWYRQILGQKVEFLVSFYNNEISEKSEIFDDQFSVERPDGSNFTLKIRSTKLEDSAMYFCASSDGDSINYGYTFGSGTRLTVV.

This clone was observed a handful of times. The chain joins TRBV24-1 to TRBJ1-2, with 9 positions matching TRBD1. Germline CDR1 reads KGHDR; CDR2 reads SFDVKD. This CDR3 has 14 residues. With V trimmed by 4 bases and J by 8 bases, 7 bases remained unmatched. CDR3 nucleotide sequence: TGTGCCACCAGTGACTCACAGGGGGCAGGAGGCTACACCTTC. Protein product: CATSDSQGAGGYTF.

This chain connects TRBV29-1 to TRBJ1-2, with D perhaps TRBD1 (6 bases). The V and J ends lost 2 bases and 5 bases respectively, with 9 bases between them. CDR1 and CDR2 from the germline V gene are SQVTM and ANQGSEA. The CDR3 consists of 12 residues. The CDR3 loop is CSVETGQYGYTF. The CDR3 DNA follows: TGCAGCGTTGAAACAGGACAGTATGGCTACACCTTC.

The chain recombines TRBV30 with TRBJ1-5, with D possibly matching TRBD1 (5 bases). CDR3 length: 15 residues. Trimming took 2 bases from V and 6 from J, leaving 17 bases between them. The V gene's germline CDR1 is GTSNPN and CDR2 SVGIG (reference sequence). The CDR3: CAWSPGPPEAQPQHF. The CDR3 DNA reads as TGTGCCTGGAGTCCAGGGCCGCCCGAGGCTCAGCCCCAGCATTTT.

This clone was seen a handful of times. The gene calls are TRBV7-9 and TRBJ2-6; a weak D match, TRBD1 (5 bases). This CDR3 comprises 15 residues. Germline assignment: CDR1 SEHNR and CDR2 FQNEAQ (reference sequence). Trimming pared 5 bases from V and 1 base from J, leaving 9 bases between. The CDR3 is CASSVTESGANVLTF. The CDR3 nucleotides read TGTGCCAGCAGCGTGACAGAGTCTGGGGCCAACGTCCTGACTTTC.

CDR3 amino acids: CASSLGQAFGYTF. The CDR3 region has the DNA TGTGCCAGCAGTTTGGGACAGGCTTTTGGCTACACCTTC. The V and J genes are TRBV12-3 or TRBV12-4 and TRBJ1-2, with 8 positions matching TRBD1. The ends lost 3 bases at V and 7 bases at J; junction bases unmatched: 4. This CDR3 has 13 amino acids.

This clone was seen just once. The chain is built from TRBV30 and TRBJ1-4; D is unresolved. The germline gives CDR1 GTSNPN, CDR2 SVGIG (reference sequence). This CDR3 contains 13 residues. Between the trimmed V and J ends, which lost 2 bases and 0 bases, there was a span of 4 bases. The DNA of the CDR3 is TGTGCCTGGAGTACTACAACTAATGAAAAACTGTTTTTT. Translation gives CAWSTTTNEKLFF.

The V call is TRBV7-3, the J call TRBJ2-3; maybe TRBD1 (6 bases). Germline loops: CDR1 SGHTA, CDR2 FQGTGA. Trimming shortened V by 3 bases and J by 0 bases, and 7 bases separated the two germline ends. The CDR3 is 14 amino acids. DNA for the CDR3: TGTGCCAGCAGCTTGGACAGAAGCACAGATACGCAGTATTTT. The encoded protein is CASSLDRSTDTQYF.

This rearrangement joins TRBV19 to TRBJ1-5, with 11 bases matching TRBD1. Germline V gives CDR1 LNHDA, CDR2 SQIVND (reference sequence). V shed 7 bases, J shed 6 bases, and the junction held 5 bases outside the gene matches. The CDR3 is 14 residues long. Here the CDR3 reads CASKGQGVGQPQHF. CDR3 sequence (DNA): TGTGCCAGTAAGGGACAGGGGGTGGGTCAGCCCCAGCATTTT.

V and J are TRBV12-5 and TRBJ1-4; no clear D gene. Germline CDR1 reads LGHNT; CDR2 reads FRNRAP. Trimming removed 1 base from V and 7 bases from J, with 7 bases in between. The CDR3 is 13 amino acids. In DNA, the CDR3 is TGTGCTAGTGGTTTGGCAGGACTTGAAAAACTGTTTTTT. Translation: CASGLAGLEKLFF.

The chain carries TRBV27 and TRBJ1-2, with D hard to call. This CDR3 has 13 amino acids. The V gene lost 6 bases and the J gene lost 7 bases, with 15 bases spanning the gap. Germline loops: CDR1 MNHEY, CDR2 SMNVEV (reference sequence). The CDR3 loop is CASRQGNSGGYTF. The CDR3 DNA follows: TGTGCCAGCAGACAAGGAAACAGCGGTGGCTACACCTTC.

V and J are TRBV30 and TRBJ1-2; the match to TRBD1 covers 8 bases. The CDR3 runs 14 residues. Germline-derived CDR1 and CDR2 are GTSNPN and SVGIG (reference sequence). With V trimmed by 4 bases and J by 8 bases, 12 bases remained unmatched. CDR3 sequence: CAWITNRGVQGYTF. In DNA, the CDR3 is TGTGCCTGGATTACCAACAGGGGGGTGCAGGGCTACACCTTC.

This chain uses TRBV19 with TRBJ1-5, with D possibly TRBD1 on 6 matching bases. V dropped 3 bases and J dropped 2 bases, with 14 bases sitting between them. This CDR3 region has 16 residues. CDR1 and CDR2 from the germline V gene are LNHDA and SQIVND (reference sequence). The DNA for the CDR3 is TGTGCCAGTAGTATGAGGGGGAAGGGGGGCAATCAGCCCCAGCATTTT. Translation: CASSMRGKGGNQPQHF.

This chain joins TRBV6-5 and TRBJ1-1; maybe TRBD1 (6 bases). Trimming stripped 7 bases from V and 1 base from J, with 16 bases between. This CDR3 region has 15 residues. Germline-derived CDR1 and CDR2 are MNHEY and SVGAGI. CDR3 sequence (DNA): TGTGCCAGCATCTTAGGGGGGGGAAGGAACACTGAAGCTTTCTTT. Translation gives CASILGGGRNTEAFF.

In DNA form, the CDR3 reads TGTGCCAGCAGTTACGGGGCCGGCGGCGGTGAAAAACTGTTTTTT. It yields the protein CASSYGAGGGEKLFF. The chain carries TRBV6-5 and TRBJ1-4; perhaps TRBD1 as D (5 bases). V lost 2 bases to trimming and J lost 7 bases, with 14 bases between them. This CDR3 is built from 15 residues. The germline V gene has CDR1 MNHEY and CDR2 SVGAGI.

V is TRBV7-2 and J is TRBJ2-5; 7 nucleotides agree with TRBD1. The CDR3 is made up of 16 amino acids. J lost 4 bases, V lost 5 bases, and 13 bases had no gene match. CDR1 is SGHTA, CDR2 FQGNSA, per germline. The CDR3 loop reads CASSARGGVPGETQYF. In nucleotides, the CDR3 is TGTGCCAGCAGCGCCAGAGGGGGCGTCCCGGGAGAGACCCAGTACTTC. The full variable domain, with the rest looked up from reference TRBV7-2 and TRBJ2-5, is GAGVSQSPSNKVTEKGKDVELRCDPISGHTALYWYRQSLGQGLEFLIYFQGNSAPDKSGLPSDRFSAERTGGSVSTLTIQRTQQEDSAVYLCASSARGGVPGETQYFGPGTRLLVL.

The chain has TRBV4-1 and TRBJ1-5; D unclear. The CDR3 totals 21 residues. V was shortened by 0 bases and J by 2 bases, with 26 bases between the two germline ends. CDR1 is MGHRA and CDR2 is YSYEKL in the germline V gene. CDR3 sequence: CASSQDDGLLSGTQGNQPQHF. The CDR3 nucleotides are TGCGCCAGCAGCCAAGACGATGGCCTCCTCTCGGGAACTCAGGGCAATCAGCCCCAGCATTTT.

V usage is TRBV19 and J usage is TRBJ1-1; 8 bases align to TRBD1. Germline V lookup: CDR1 LNHDA, CDR2 SQIVND (reference sequence). V shed 7 bases, J shed 10 bases, and the junction held 14 bases outside the gene matches. This CDR3 has 14 amino acids. The CDR3 DNA follows: TGTGCCAGTACCCCCGGCAGGGGGCTTTTTGGAGCTTTCTTT. Translated: CASTPGRGLFGAFF.

This rearrangement joins TRBV5-5 to TRBJ2-5; 7 bases match TRBD1. Germline V CDR1 and CDR2: SGHKS, YYEKEE (reference sequence). The ends lost 2 bases at V and 4 bases at J; junction bases unmatched: 8. The CDR3 runs to 15 residues. The CDR3 region is CASSLGGHRGETQYF. CDR3 DNA sequence: TGTGCCAGCAGCTTAGGGGGTCACAGGGGAGAGACCCAGTACTTC.

V usage is TRBV5-4 and J usage is TRBJ1-2; weak D call: TRBD1 (5 bases). Germline CDR1 SGHNT, CDR2 YYREEE (reference sequence). V lost 0 bases to trimming and J lost 5 bases, with 8 bases between them. The length of the CDR3 is 13 residues. The CDR3 loop is CASSLAGGYGYTF. CDR3 sequence (DNA): TGTGCCAGCAGCTTGGCGGGGGGGTATGGCTACACCTTC.

The gene calls are TRBV27 and TRBJ2-1; 7 positions match TRBD2. This CDR3 is 12 amino acids long. J gave up 7 bases and V 7 bases, and 4 bases lay outside the gene matches. Germline V CDR1 and CDR2: MNHEY, SMNVEV (reference sequence). CDR3 loop: CASKSGANEQFF. DNA for the CDR3: TGTGCCAGCAAAAGCGGGGCTAATGAGCAGTTCTTC.